These 12 T cell receptor beta chains were sequenced from one sample in a study of T cells in Graves' hyperthyroidism and ophthalmopathy. Amplification of TCR beta CDR3 regions was performed using RNA transcripts as template. The study used the HTBI primer set for a first-round RT-PCR of the TCR CDR3. Via MiXCR, TCRdb re-called the multiplex PCR reads, giving one row per CDR3 protein. This sample yields 500,000 to 750,000 distinct CDR3 sequences, of which around 14% are seen a single time; approximately 6.4% belongs to the top ten. Sequences were obtained from blood. These receptors originate from a woman younger than 35 with Graves' ophthalmopathy.

This chain connects TRBV9 to TRBJ2-1, with TRBD2 matching 11 bases. The CDR3 totals 18 residues. J was trimmed by 9 bases and V by 0 bases; bases with no gene match: 14. Per germline, CDR1 SGDLS and CDR2 YYNGEE. In DNA form, the CDR3 reads TGTGCCAGCAGCGTAGCACTAGCGGGAGAGTACCGCAGGGGTGAGCAGTTCTTC. Translated: CASSVALAGEYRRGEQFF.

The table lists this clonotype with a few counts. J is TRBJ2-7 and V is TRBV4-1, with a possible D match to TRBD2 (6 bases). The CDR3 extends over 15 amino acids. Per the germline V gene, CDR1 is MGHRA and CDR2 is YSYEKL. V lost 6 bases and J 1 base, leaving 16 bases between the germline ends. CDR3 nucleotides: TGCGCCAGCAGTCCCGGGGTTCGGGGGTCCTACGAGCAGTACTTC. Protein sequence: CASSPGVRGSYEQYF.

This rearrangement joins TRBV20-1 to TRBJ2-1; 8 bases agree with TRBD2. Per germline, CDR1 DFQATT and CDR2 SNEGSKA (reference sequence). Trimming removed 1 base from V and 12 bases from J; junction bases left unmatched: 5. The CDR3 totals 12 residues. The CDR3 nucleotides read TGCAGTGCTAGAGCGACTAGCGTGGGGCAGTTCTTC. Encoded protein: CSARATSVGQFF.

This clonotype was seen ten or more times. The chain has TRBV7-2 and TRBJ1-2; 11 nucleotides agree with TRBD1. V lost 3 bases to trimming and J lost 3 bases; unmatched junction nucleotides: 3. The CDR3 length is 15 residues. Germline V gene data show CDR1 as SGHTA and CDR2 as FQGNSA. The CDR3 sequence is CASSFRTGGHYGYTF. As DNA, the CDR3 is TGTGCCAGCAGCTTCAGGACAGGGGGCCACTATGGCTACACCTTC.

This clonotype showed up just a few times. The gene calls are TRBV10-3 and TRBJ2-1; D possibly corresponds to TRBD1 (5 bases). V gave up 4 bases and J gave up 0 bases, with 10 bases separating them. Germline values: CDR1 ENHRY, CDR2 SYGVKD. The CDR3 sequence is 15 residues long. In DNA form, the CDR3 reads TGTGCCATCAGTGTCCTTGACAGCTCCTACAATGAGCAGTTCTTC. It yields the protein CAISVLDSSYNEQFF.

This clonotype was counted once. Sequence at one end of the junction differs from germline and may be a read error. The V and J genes are TRBV28 and TRBJ2-2, with D perhaps TRBD1 or TRBD2 (6 bases each). The length of the CDR3 is 16 residues. The germline V gene has CDR1 MDHEN and CDR2 SYDVKM. The DNA of the CDR3 is TGTGCCAGCAGTTGGGGGGCTAGAACGGGGACCGGGGGGCTGTTTTTT. Amino acids: CASSWGARTGTGGLFF.

This clonotype was counted a few times. J is TRBJ2-1 and V is TRBV27; D may be TRBD1 (5 bases). Germline CDR1 and CDR2: MNHEY and SMNVEV (reference sequence). Trimming pared 6 bases from V and 0 bases from J, leaving 9 bases between. The length of the CDR3 is 14 residues. The CDR3 sequence is CASRDILSYNEQFF. CDR3 DNA sequence: TGTGCCAGCAGGGACATACTCTCCTACAATGAGCAGTTCTTC.

The chain employs TRBV20-1 and TRBJ2-2; a weak D match, TRBD1 (5 bases). Looked up from germline, CDR1 is DFQATT and CDR2 is SNEGSKA (reference sequence). Trimming cost V 5 bases and J 3 bases, with 13 bases left between them. This CDR3 has 14 residues. The CDR3 is CSARSPRDTGELFF. The CDR3 DNA reads as TGCAGTGCTCGTAGCCCCAGGGACACCGGGGAGCTGTTTTTT.

This clonotype was recorded a few times. The chain has TRBV6-1 and TRBJ2-7; D may correspond to TRBD1 or TRBD2 (5 bases each). CDR1 is MNHNS, CDR2 SASEGT, per germline. Trimming removed 5 bases from V and 2 bases from J, with 16 bases in between. The CDR3 loop spans 15 amino acids. CDR3 residues: CASSLQRDPTYEQYF. The CDR3 region has the DNA TGTGCCAGCAGTTTACAACGGGACCCTACCTACGAGCAGTACTTC.

The chain recombines TRBV24-1 with TRBJ2-7; TRBD1 matches at 12 bases. The length of the CDR3 is 16 residues. The V and J ends lost 2 bases and 6 bases, in that order; junction bases with no gene match: 7. Germline V gives CDR1 KGHDR, CDR2 SFDVKD. CDR3 nucleotide sequence: TGTGCCACCAGTGATTGGTCCGGGACAGGGGGCAGCGAGCAGTACTTC. Protein sequence: CATSDWSGTGGSEQYF.

This clonotype was recorded at least ten times. The chain employs TRBV11-3 and TRBJ2-1, with D unclear. The V and J ends lost 1 base and 8 bases respectively, with 12 bases between them. Germline assignment: CDR1 SGHNT and CDR2 YENEEA. This CDR3 contains 14 residues. CDR3 sequence (DNA): TGTGCCAGCAGCTTAGGCCCTCTTAGCTATGAGCAGTTCTTC. It specifies CASSLGPLSYEQFF.

The rearrangement links TRBV12-3 or TRBV12-4 to TRBJ2-4; 11 bases map to TRBD1. V lost 5 bases to trimming and J lost 6 bases; unmatched junction nucleotides: 6. The CDR3 covers 15 residues. CDR3 residues: CASSDYGTGGNIQYF. CDR3 DNA sequence: TGTGCCAGCAGTGACTACGGGACAGGGGGAAACATTCAGTACTTC.